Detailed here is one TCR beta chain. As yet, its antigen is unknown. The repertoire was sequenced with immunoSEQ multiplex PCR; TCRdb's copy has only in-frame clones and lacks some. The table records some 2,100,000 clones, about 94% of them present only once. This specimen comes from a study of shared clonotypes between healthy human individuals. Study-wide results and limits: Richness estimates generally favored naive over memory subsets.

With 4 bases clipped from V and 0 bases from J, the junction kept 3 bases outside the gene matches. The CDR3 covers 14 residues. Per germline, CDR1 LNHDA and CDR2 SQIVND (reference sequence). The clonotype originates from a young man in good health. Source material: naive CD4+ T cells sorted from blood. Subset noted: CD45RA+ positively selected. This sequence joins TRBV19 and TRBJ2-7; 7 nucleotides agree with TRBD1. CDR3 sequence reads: CASSTYRGSYEQYF. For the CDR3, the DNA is TGTGCCAGTAGTACTTACAGGGGCTCCTACGAGCAGTACTTC.